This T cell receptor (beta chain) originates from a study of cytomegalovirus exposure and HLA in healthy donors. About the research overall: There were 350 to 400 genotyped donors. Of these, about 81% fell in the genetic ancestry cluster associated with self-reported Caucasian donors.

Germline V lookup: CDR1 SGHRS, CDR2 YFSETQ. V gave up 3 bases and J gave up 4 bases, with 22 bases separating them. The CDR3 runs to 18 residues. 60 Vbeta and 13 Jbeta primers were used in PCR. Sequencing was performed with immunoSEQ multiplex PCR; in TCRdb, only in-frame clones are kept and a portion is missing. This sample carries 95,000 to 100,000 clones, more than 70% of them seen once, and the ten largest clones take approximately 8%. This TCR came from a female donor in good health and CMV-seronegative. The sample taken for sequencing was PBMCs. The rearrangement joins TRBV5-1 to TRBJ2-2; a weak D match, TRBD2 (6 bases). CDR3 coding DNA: TGCGCCAGCAGCTCAGGGACTGGTGGGATAGGTACCACCGGGGAGCTGTTTTTT. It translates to CASSSGTGGIGTTGELFF.